This TCR beta chain emerged from a study of blood T cell repertoires in COVID-19. Whole-study context: Samples came from the United States, Italy and Spain, spanning acute and convalescent COVID-19. The cDNA or gDNA used as material had been derived from T cells, B-cell-depleted T cells, or PBMCs.

The CDR3 spans 15 residues. Trimming took 3 bases from V and 2 from J; bases not matched to a gene: 4. CDR1 is SGHRS, CDR2 YFSETQ, per germline. In the authors' methods: Amplified reference gene primers provided the basis for estimating nucleated cell counts. TCRdb's table, derived via immunoSEQ multiplex PCR, lists solely in-frame clones and lacks some. The D gene and trimming were derived from the DNA, and the V and J assignments and clone size from that table. The table lists 50,000 or so clones, just over 85% of them singletons. The source is a man between 65 and 80 years old with acute or convalescent COVID-19. The chain employs TRBV5-1 and TRBJ2-2, with 7 bases fitting TRBD1. Input material: peripheral blood. CDR3 sequence reads: CASSYGTANTGELFF. The CDR3 nucleotides read TGCGCCAGCAGCTACGGGACAGCCAACACCGGGGAGCTGTTTTTT.